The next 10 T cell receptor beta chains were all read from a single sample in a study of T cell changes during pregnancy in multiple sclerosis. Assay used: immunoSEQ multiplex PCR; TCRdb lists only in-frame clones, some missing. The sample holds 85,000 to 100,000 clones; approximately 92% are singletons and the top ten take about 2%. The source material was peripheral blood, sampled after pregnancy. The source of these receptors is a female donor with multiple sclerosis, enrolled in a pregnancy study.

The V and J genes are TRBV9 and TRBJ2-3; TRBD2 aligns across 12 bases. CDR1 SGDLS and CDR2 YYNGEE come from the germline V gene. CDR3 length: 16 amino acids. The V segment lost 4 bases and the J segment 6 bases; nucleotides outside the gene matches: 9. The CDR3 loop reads CASSLTSGGLADTQYF. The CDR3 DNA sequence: TGTGCCAGCAGCTTAACTAGCGGGGGGCTGGCGGATACGCAGTATTTT.

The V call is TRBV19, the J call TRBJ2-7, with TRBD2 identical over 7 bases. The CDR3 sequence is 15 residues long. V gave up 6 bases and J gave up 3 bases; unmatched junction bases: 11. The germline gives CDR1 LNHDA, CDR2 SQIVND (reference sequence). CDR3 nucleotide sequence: TGTGCCAGTAGCGCGAGCGGGGCGGCGCTCTACGAGCAGTACTTC. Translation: CASSASGAALYEQYF.

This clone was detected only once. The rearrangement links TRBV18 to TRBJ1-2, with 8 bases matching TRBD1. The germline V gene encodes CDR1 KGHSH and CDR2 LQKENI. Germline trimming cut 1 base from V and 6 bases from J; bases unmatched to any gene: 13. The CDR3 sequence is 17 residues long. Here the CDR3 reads CASSPRSGRDRLDGYTF. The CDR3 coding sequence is TGTGCCAGCTCACCACGATCTGGGCGGGACAGGCTCGATGGCTACACCTTC.

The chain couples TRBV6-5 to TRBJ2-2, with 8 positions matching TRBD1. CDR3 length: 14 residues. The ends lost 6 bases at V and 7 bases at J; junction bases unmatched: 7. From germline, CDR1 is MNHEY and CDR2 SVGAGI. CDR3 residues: CASREGQGIGELFF. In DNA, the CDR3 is TGTGCCAGCAGGGAAGGACAGGGTATCGGGGAGCTGTTTTTT.

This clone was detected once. CDR3 protein: CAWTGGRTSDRAGFIYNEQFF. DNA of the CDR3: TGTGCCTGGACTGGAGGGAGAACTTCGGACAGGGCAGGTTTTATTTACAATGAGCAGTTCTTC. The chain recombines TRBV30 with TRBJ2-1; 8 bases map to TRBD1. Looked up from germline, CDR1 is GTSNPN and CDR2 is SVGIG (reference sequence). There are 21 residues in the CDR3. The junction had 27 bases not matched to a gene; V was cut back by 4 bases and J by 4 bases. Looking up the rest from reference TRBV30 and TRBJ2-1 gives the full variable domain: SQTIHQWPATLVQPVGSPLSLECTVEGTSNPNLYWYRQAAGRGLQLLFYSVGIGQISSEVPQNLSASRPQDRQFILSSKKLLLSDSGFYLCAWTGGRTSDRAGFIYNEQFFGPGTRLTVL.

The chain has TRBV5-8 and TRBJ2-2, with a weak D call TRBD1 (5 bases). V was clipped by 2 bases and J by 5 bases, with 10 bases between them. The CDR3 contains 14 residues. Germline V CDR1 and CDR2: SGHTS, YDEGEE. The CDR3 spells CASSFSRETGELFF. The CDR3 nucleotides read TGTGCCAGCAGCTTTTCCAGGGAAACCGGGGAGCTGTTTTTT. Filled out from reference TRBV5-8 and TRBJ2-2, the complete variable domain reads EAGVTQSPTHLIKTRGQQATLRCSPISGHTSVYWYQQALGLGLQFLLWYDEGEERNRGNFPPRFSGRQFPNYSSELNVNALELEDSALYLCASSFSRETGELFFGEGSRLTVL.

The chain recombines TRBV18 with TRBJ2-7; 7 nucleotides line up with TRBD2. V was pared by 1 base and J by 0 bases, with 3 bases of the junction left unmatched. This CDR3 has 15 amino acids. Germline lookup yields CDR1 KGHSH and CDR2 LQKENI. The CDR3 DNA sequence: TGTGCCAGCTCACCACGGGCGGGGGTCTCCTACGAGCAGTACTTC. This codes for CASSPRAGVSYEQYF.

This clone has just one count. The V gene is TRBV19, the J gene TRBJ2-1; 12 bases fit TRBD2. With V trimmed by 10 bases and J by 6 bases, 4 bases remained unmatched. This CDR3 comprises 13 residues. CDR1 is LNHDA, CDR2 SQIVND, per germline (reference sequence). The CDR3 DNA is TGTGCCACCCGACTAGCGGGAGCCAATGAGCAGTTCTTC. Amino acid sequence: CATRLAGANEQFF.

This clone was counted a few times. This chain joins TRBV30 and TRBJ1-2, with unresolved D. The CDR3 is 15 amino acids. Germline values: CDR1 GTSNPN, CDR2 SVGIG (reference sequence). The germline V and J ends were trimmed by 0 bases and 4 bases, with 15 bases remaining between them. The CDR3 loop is CAWSVPAAGIYGYTF. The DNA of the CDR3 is TGTGCCTGGAGTGTACCGGCGGCGGGCATCTATGGCTACACCTTC.

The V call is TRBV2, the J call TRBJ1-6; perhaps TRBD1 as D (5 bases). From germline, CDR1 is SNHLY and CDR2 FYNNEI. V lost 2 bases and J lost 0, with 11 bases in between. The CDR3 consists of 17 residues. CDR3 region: CASSETGRGSYNSPLHF. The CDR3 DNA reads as TGTGCCAGCAGTGAAACAGGAAGGGGCTCCTATAATTCACCCCTCCACTTT.